The T cell receptor beta chain under discussion was sequenced for a study of T cell repertoires in cytomegalovirus infection. Findings and caveats of the study: Accumulated public TCR beta family frequency recognized individuals carrying CMV together with the relevant HLA.

Germline CDR1 reads SGHTA; CDR2 reads FQGNSA. J lost 5 bases, V lost 2 bases, and 5 bases had no gene match. This CDR3 region has 14 residues. TCRdb processed the reads anew with MiXCR; each CDR3 protein has one entry. The profile shows about 140,000 distinct CDR3 sequences, 5% to 6.5% of them singletons. Ten or more counts support this clonotype. The antigen remains unidentified. The clonotype was recovered from a human donor in good health (CMV status not recorded). Some clones in this sample may be carry-over from other donors' samples. The genes are TRBV7-2 and TRBJ1-1, with 7 nucleotides matching TRBD1. The sequencing input was PBMCs. CDR3 region: CASSLQRGRTEAFF. The CDR3 DNA sequence: TGTGCCAGCAGCTTACAGAGGGGGCGGACTGAAGCTTTCTTT.